This note documents a single TCR beta chain sequence. What it binds is not known. These data belong to a study of shared clonotypes between healthy human individuals. Study-wide points: Researchers found naive subsets generally carried larger estimated richness than memory subsets.

Naive CD8 cells lacked CD45RO, underwent positive selection for CCR7 and left out terminally differentiated effector memory CD45RA+ cells. V was pared by 6 bases and J by 2 bases, with 15 bases between. Germline CDR1 MDHEN, CDR2 SYDVKM. The CDR3 has 15 amino acids. Profiling relied on immunoSEQ multiplex PCR, and the TCRdb table lists in-frame clones only, not all of them. Counted here are about 870,000 clones, around 93% occurring once; the ten biggest clones make up around 24%. The TCR was taken from a man under 40 in good health. The source material was naive CD8+ T cells sorted from blood. V gene TRBV28 combines with J gene TRBJ2-3; D remains unclear. CDR3 DNA: TGTGCCAGCAGGCCGGTTGTTAGGAACACAGATACGCAGTATTTT. This codes for CASRPVVRNTDTQYF.